This T cell receptor beta chain was profiled in a study of control samples from healthy donors and cancer patients. The length of the CDR3 is 14 residues. The V gene end was trimmed by 1 base and the J gene end by 0 bases; junction bases not matched to a gene: 3. The germline gives CDR1 SQVTM, CDR2 ANQGSEA. Data came from immunoSEQ multiplex PCR; TCRdb stores just in-frame clones and leaves some out. The sample consists of 150,000 to 200,000 clones, around 93% of them appearing once. This TCR derives from a man in his late teens or twenties in good health. Sequenced input: blood. The rearrangement uses TRBV29-1 and TRBJ2-7, with 7 bases matching TRBD1. This CDR3 reads CSVEVTGSSYEQYF. CDR3 DNA: TGCAGCGTTGAAGTGACAGGGAGCTCCTACGAGCAGTACTTC.